This T cell receptor beta chain is from a study of blood T cell repertoires in COVID-19. About the study: The United States, Italy and Spain provided the acute and convalescent COVID-19 samples.

Trimming cost V 4 bases and J 5 bases; bases outside gene matches: 12. The CDR3 has 16 amino acids. The germline V gene encodes CDR1 SGHTS and CDR2 YDEGEE. How the authors handled the data: Reference gene primer amplification gave nucleated cell count estimates. This table comes from immunoSEQ multiplex PCR, and its TCRdb copy is limited to in-frame clones, with some not included. The V and J calls and clone size were taken over from that table, and D and trimming were inferred from the DNA. The repertoire consists of approximately 150,000 clones, with around 83% occurring once and the leading ten covering roughly 10%.

V usage is TRBV5-8 and J usage is TRBJ2-5; 9 bases are a match to TRBD2. The TCR was taken from a man in his sixties with active or convalescent COVID-19. Sequencing used peripheral blood. The CDR3 bases are TGTGCCAGCAGCCCCCCCGGCGGGGGGGCCCGGGAGACCCAGTACTTC. Translated, it gives CASSPPGGGARETQYF.